This T cell receptor beta chain was found in a study of STAT5B mutations in CD4+ large granular lymphocyte leukemia. Overall study context: CD8+ depletion followed by anti-CD4 microbead selection was applied to cryopreserved cells.

The CDR3 has 13 amino acids. The junction had 8 bases not matched to a gene; V was cut back by 0 bases and J by 13 bases. CDR1 is GTSNPN and CDR2 is SVGIG in the germline V gene (reference sequence). Some clones are missing from TCRdb's copy, which holds only in-frame ones; the method was immunoSEQ multiplex PCR. The repertoire holds 3,500 to 5,500 clones, with around 80% as singletons. Sequenced material: PBMCs. The source is a man in his 70s with CD4+ T-cell large granular lymphocyte leukemia. The V gene is TRBV30, the J gene TRBJ2-3; 9 positions agree with TRBD2. The CDR3 nucleotides are TGTGCCTGGAGTGTACGTAGCGGGGGCAGGGAGTATTTT. It translates to CAWSVRSGGREYF.